The 15 T cell receptor beta chains in this list originate from one sample, sequenced in a study of T cells in Graves' hyperthyroidism and ophthalmopathy. Researchers amplified the TCR beta CDR3 regions from RNA transcripts. HTBI primers drove first-round RT-PCR of the TCR CDR3. TCRdb analysed the multiplex PCR reads with MiXCR anew, one entry per CDR3 protein. The sample consists of over 500,000 distinct CDR3 sequences, more than 15% of them appearing once. Sequences were obtained from blood. The receptors shown here come from a woman aged 18-29 years with Graves' ophthalmopathy.

This chain's CDR3 is CATSRQMLQGLNTEAFF. CDR3 nucleotides: TGTGCCACCAGCAGACAAATGCTACAGGGCTTGAACACTGAAGCTTTCTTT. J is TRBJ1-1 and V is TRBV15, with D possibly matching TRBD1 (6 bases). V was cut by 2 bases and J by 0 bases, with 16 bases left in between. The CDR3 covers 17 residues. Germline values: CDR1 LNHNV, CDR2 YYDKDF (reference sequence).

This chain uses TRBV7-2 with TRBJ2-2; D is uncertain. V was pared by 2 bases and J by 8 bases, with 6 bases between. CDR1 is SGHTA and CDR2 is FQGNSA in the germline V gene. There are 12 residues in the CDR3. CDR3 protein: CASSLYLGELFF. CDR3 coding DNA: TGTGCCAGCAGCTTATATCTAGGGGAGCTGTTTTTT.

To note about this clonotype: A single base separates this from a much larger clone, so it may be a read error. This rearrangement joins TRBV20-1 to TRBJ1-1; 7 nucleotides align to TRBD1. This CDR3 has 12 residues. V dropped 3 bases and J dropped 5; count of bases not matched to a gene: 3. Germline V CDR1 and CDR2: DFQATT, SNEGSKA (reference sequence). This CDR3 is CSASRGGTEAFF. CDR3 sequence (DNA): TGCAGTGCTAGCAGGGGGGGGACTGAAGCTTTCTTT.

This rearrangement joins TRBV14 to TRBJ2-3, with 9 bases lining up with TRBD2. The trim removed 0 bases at V and 0 bases at J, leaving 4 bases unmatched. CDR3 length: 17 amino acids. Germline CDR1 and CDR2: SGHDN and FVKESK. The CDR3 nucleotides are TGTGCCAGCAGCCAAGAACCTAGCGGGGCTAGCACAGATACGCAGTATTTT. Translation gives CASSQEPSGASTDTQYF.

Remarks on this clonotype: Mismatch with germline at one junction end may stem from a read error. V is TRBV7-7 and J is TRBJ2-1, with 10 bases that match TRBD2. This CDR3 comprises 15 residues. Germline V gene sequence: CDR1 SSHAT, CDR2 FNYEAQ (reference sequence). The CDR3 reads CASSLEREGRNEQFF. In nucleotides, the CDR3 is TGTGCTAGCAGCCTGGAGCGGGAGGGCCGGAATGAGCAGTTCTTC.

This clonotype appeared many times. The chain employs TRBV3-1 and TRBJ2-7, with 7 bases identical to TRBD1. V lost 2 bases to trimming and J lost 5 bases; unmatched junction nucleotides: 6. This CDR3 has 14 residues. Germline loops: CDR1 LGHDT, CDR2 YNNKEL (reference sequence). CDR3 nucleotides: TGTGCCAGCAGCCAATACGCAGGGACAGACGAGCAGTACTTC. Translating gives CASSQYAGTDEQYF.

This clonotype was counted ten times or more. The chain couples TRBV30 to TRBJ1-2; D is unresolved. In germline, CDR1 is GTSNPN, CDR2 SVGIG (reference sequence). Trimming removed 2 bases from V and 4 bases from J, with 11 bases in between. This CDR3 is 13 amino acids long. The CDR3 loop is CAWSRGHRYGYTF. The CDR3 DNA is TGTGCCTGGAGTCGTGGGCACCGCTATGGCTACACCTTC.

This clonotype was observed at least ten times. The J gene is TRBJ2-1, the V gene TRBV7-3; 9 nucleotides agree with TRBD2. The germline gives CDR1 SGHTA, CDR2 FQGTGA. CDR3 length equals 21 residues. V shed 7 bases, J shed 7 bases, and the junction held 29 bases outside the gene matches. The CDR3 here is CASMYARHWIRAGGPENEQFF. DNA of the CDR3: TGTGCCAGCATGTATGCGAGACACTGGATCCGGGCGGGAGGGCCGGAGAATGAGCAGTTCTTC.

The sample holds a few counts of this clonotype. The J gene is TRBJ1-1, the V gene TRBV2; 10 nucleotides align to TRBD1. V lost 5 bases, J lost 7 bases, and 10 bases stayed unmatched. Germline assignment: CDR1 SNHLY and CDR2 FYNNEI. CDR3 size: 15 residues. The CDR3 DNA sequence: TGTGCCAGCAGTCACCTATCGGGACAGGGGAATGAAGCTTTCTTT. The encoded protein is CASSHLSGQGNEAFF.

This clonotype was detected a few times. The chain links TRBV6-1 to TRBJ1-1; TRBD1 might be the D (5 bases). Germline-derived CDR1 and CDR2 are MNHNS and SASEGT. The ends were cut back, 10 bases at V and 1 base at J, with 22 bases in the middle. The CDR3 has 16 amino acids. CDR3 protein: CATSTLGGAWNTEAFF. The CDR3 coding sequence is TGTGCCACCTCAACGTTGGGGGGAGCGTGGAACACTGAAGCTTTCTTT.

Comment on this clonotype: A much larger clone lies one base from this, so it may be a read error. This chain links TRBV28 with TRBJ2-2, with D maybe TRBD2 (5 bases). Germline CDR1 is MDHEN and CDR2 is SYDVKM. The CDR3 runs 14 residues. The CDR3 region has the DNA TGTGCCAGCAGTTGGAAGGGTTGGACCGGGGAGCTGGTTTTT. It codes for CASSWKGWTGELVF.

At least ten counts were recorded for this clonotype. The V call is TRBV7-3, the J call TRBJ2-3; D is unresolved. V gave up 3 bases and J gave up 9 bases, with 10 bases separating them. CDR1 SGHTA and CDR2 FQGTGA come from the germline V gene. The CDR3 totals 12 residues. The CDR3 loop reads CASSFTGYTQYF. CDR3 coding DNA: TGTGCCAGCAGCTTCACCGGGTACACGCAGTATTTT.

This clonotype was seen a single time. It is unclear where the CDR3 begins or ends on the DNA, so no DNA is shown, and the CDR3 is as TCRdb lists it. V gene TRBV5-4 combines with J gene TRBJ1-5; the DNA was not used to check the table's D call, TRBD1. The germline V gene encodes CDR1 SGHNT and CDR2 YYREEE (reference sequence). The CDR3 is 16 residues long, ends included. The CDR3 sequence is CASSFGPGAGNQPQHF.

This clonotype was observed a few times. The chain is built from TRBV27 and TRBJ1-6; no definite D call. CDR1 is MNHEY and CDR2 is SMNVEV in the germline V gene (reference sequence). V lost 2 bases, J lost 3 bases, and 8 bases lay in between. This CDR3 spans 15 amino acids. CDR3 region: CASSLGRFYNSPLHF. As DNA, the CDR3 is TGTGCCAGCAGTTTAGGCAGGTTCTATAATTCACCCCTCCACTTT.

This clonotype was seen a few times. The chain employs TRBV9 and TRBJ1-1; TRBD1 matches 7 bases. Germline V CDR1 and CDR2: SGDLS, YYNGEE. The CDR3 contains 16 residues. V was clipped by 1 base and J by 1 base; unmatched bases: 7. CDR3 loop: CASSVLDRVRNTEAFF. CDR3 DNA sequence: TGTGCCAGCAGCGTACTCGACAGGGTTCGGAACACTGAAGCTTTCTTT.